This entry lists 30 T cell receptor beta chains sequenced from one sample in a study of shared clonotypes between healthy human individuals. TCRdb's copy holds only in-frame clones and misses some; the assay was immunoSEQ multiplex PCR. The sample lists about half a million clones, approximately 78% occurring once. Sequencing was performed on PBMCs. Receptor source: a woman aged 35 to 49 in good health. Some clones in this sample may be carry-over from other donors' samples.

This clone came up a few times. V gene TRBV6-5 combines with J gene TRBJ2-1; 11 bases are a match to TRBD2. The junction had 6 bases not matched to a gene; V was cut back by 8 bases and J by 9 bases. The CDR3 is made up of 13 amino acids. Germline CDR1 reads MNHEY; CDR2 reads SVGAGI. CDR3 in amino acids: CASGSSGRSEQFF. The DNA for the CDR3 is TGTGCCAGCGGGTCTAGCGGGAGGTCTGAGCAGTTCTTC.

This chain uses TRBV28 with TRBJ1-1, with D possibly being TRBD1 (6 bases). In germline, CDR1 is MDHEN, CDR2 SYDVKM. V was clipped by 5 bases and J by 5 bases, with 18 bases between them. CDR3 length: 15 amino acids. The CDR3 spells CASSRLGQRRTEAFF. CDR3 nucleotide sequence: TGTGCCAGCAGTCGACTAGGACAGAGACGGACTGAAGCTTTCTTT.

The chain is built from TRBV5-1 and TRBJ1-2; a weak D match, TRBD1 (6 bases). The CDR3 totals 14 residues. V lost 3 bases and J lost 5, with 14 bases in between. Per germline, CDR1 SGHRS and CDR2 YFSETQ. The CDR3 region has the DNA TGCGCCAGCAGCTCTGACAGGACCCGATATGGCTACACCTTC. Translating gives CASSSDRTRYGYTF.

CDR3 sequence (DNA): TGTGCCAGCAGCTTGACACCGGCTGAGCAGTTCTTC. Its protein product is CASSLTPAEQFF. The chain employs TRBV5-4 and TRBJ2-1; D is uncertain. The V end was cut by 1 base, the J end by 9 bases, with 8 bases between. Germline V lookup: CDR1 SGHNT, CDR2 YYREEE (reference sequence). The CDR3 runs 12 residues.

This rearrangement joins TRBV5-1 to TRBJ1-3, with 10 positions matching TRBD1. There are 16 residues in the CDR3. The germline CDR1 and CDR2 sequences are SGHRS and YFSETQ. V was pared by 6 bases and J by 2 bases, with 8 bases of the junction left unmatched. CDR3 nucleotide sequence: TGCGCCAGCACCGCTCAAGGGACAGGGGCTGGAAACACCATATATTTT. Protein: CASTAQGTGAGNTIYF.

The chain couples TRBV30 to TRBJ2-7; 11 bases are shared with TRBD2. The germline CDR1 and CDR2 sequences are GTSNPN and SVGIG (reference sequence). The CDR3 loop spans 14 amino acids. The junction had 5 bases not matched to a gene; V was cut back by 3 bases and J by 4 bases. CDR3 sequence reads: CAWRLAGGGYEQYF. In nucleotides, the CDR3 is TGTGCCTGGAGGCTAGCGGGAGGAGGGTACGAGCAGTACTTC.

The chain couples TRBV19 to TRBJ1-1; the D gene is possibly TRBD1 (5 bases). The CDR3 loop spans 16 amino acids. With 5 bases removed from V and 1 base from J, the gap between germline ends came to 17 bases. Germline loops: CDR1 LNHDA, CDR2 SQIVND (reference sequence). The CDR3 DNA is TGTGCCAGTAGTCCCCTCGGGGCCTTCGAGAACACTGAAGCTTTCTTT. Translated, it gives CASSPLGAFENTEAFF.

The rearrangement uses TRBV28 and TRBJ2-7; no clear D. V was pared by 3 bases and J by 9 bases, with 12 bases between. The CDR3 has 12 residues. The germline gives CDR1 MDHEN, CDR2 SYDVKM. The CDR3 nucleotides are TGTGCCAGCAGTTTTAACACAAATCGGCAGTACTTC. Protein sequence: CASSFNTNRQYF.

This clone was counted once. This chain joins TRBV6-1 and TRBJ1-2; TRBD1 agrees at 7 bases. This CDR3 region has 17 residues. The trim removed 2 bases at V and 1 base at J, leaving 10 bases unmatched. Germline V gene lookup returns CDR1 MNHNS and CDR2 SASEGT. The CDR3 protein is CASSESLGGTDNYGYTF. The DNA of the CDR3 is TGTGCCAGCAGTGAAAGCCTGGGGGGGACAGATAACTATGGCTACACCTTC.

This clone was counted a few times. The chain joins TRBV7-2 to TRBJ1-5; D ambiguous. There are 15 residues in the CDR3. Germline loops: CDR1 SGHTA, CDR2 FQGNSA. With 5 bases removed from V and 0 bases from J, the gap between germline ends came to 11 bases. CDR3 bases: TGTGCCAGCAGCCTGGGTGTATATAGCAATCAGCCCCAGCATTTT. This sequence encodes CASSLGVYSNQPQHF.

The V call is TRBV2, the J call TRBJ1-2; perhaps TRBD1 as D (6 bases). Trimming shortened V by 4 bases and J by 4 bases, and 10 bases separated the two germline ends. The CDR3 extends over 13 amino acids. CDR1 and CDR2 from the germline V gene are SNHLY and FYNNEI. The CDR3 DNA reads TGTGCCAGCAGTGGCAGGGGCTTCTATGGCTACACCTTC. As protein: CASSGRGFYGYTF.

This clone was picked up a small number of times. The rearrangement uses TRBV9 and TRBJ2-3; D unresolved. Between the trimmed V and J ends, which lost 4 bases and 1 base, there was a span of 10 bases. This CDR3 has 14 amino acids. Germline V gene data show CDR1 as SGDLS and CDR2 as YYNGEE. The DNA for the CDR3 is TGTGCCAGCAGCACCGATCATCGCACAGATACGCAGTATTTT. This translates into CASSTDHRTDTQYF.

V usage is TRBV7-8 and J usage is TRBJ2-3, with 12 bases lining up with TRBD2. The germline CDR1 and CDR2 sequences are SGHVS and FQNEAQ. V dropped 3 bases and J dropped 3; count of bases not matched to a gene: 4. CDR3 length: 16 amino acids. The CDR3 spells CASSFWTSGMTDTQYF. In DNA form, the CDR3 reads TGTGCCAGCAGCTTCTGGACTAGCGGGATGACAGATACGCAGTATTTT.

On this clone itself: The sample carries other DNA sequences with the same CDR3. V usage is TRBV5-1 and J usage is TRBJ1-1; D perhaps matches TRBD1 (5 bases). The CDR3 loop spans 14 amino acids. Germline V lookup: CDR1 SGHRS, CDR2 YFSETQ. The V end was cut by 1 base, the J end by 1 base, with 8 bases between. The CDR3 DNA sequence: TGCGCCAGCAGCTTGAATGGGGCGAACACTGAAGCTTTCTTT. Its protein is CASSLNGANTEAFF. The variable domain in full, with the rest retrieved from reference TRBV5-1 and TRBJ1-1, is KAGVTQTPRYLIKTRGQQVTLSCSPISGHRSVSWYQQTPGQGLQFLFEYFSETQRNKGNFPGRFSGRQFSNSRSEMNVSTLELGDSALYLCASSLNGANTEAFFGQGTRLTVV.

This chain joins TRBV14 and TRBJ2-3; TRBD1 is a possible D gene (5 bases). The CDR3 covers 15 residues. Deletions cut 3 bases from V and 2 bases from J, with 12 bases between. CDR1 and CDR2 (germline): SGHDN, FVKESK. DNA for the CDR3: TGTGCCAGCAGCCAGGGGCGGACCTACACAGATACGCAGTATTTT. Translation gives CASSQGRTYTDTQYF.

This clone was seen only a few times. J is TRBJ2-5 and V is TRBV7-2; 7 nucleotides match TRBD1. V shed 1 base and J 6 bases; nucleotides not matched to a gene: 8. CDR3 size: 15 residues. Germline V gene lookup returns CDR1 SGHTA and CDR2 FQGNSA. CDR3 nucleotides: TGTGCCAGCAGCTTAGACAAGGGGGCGAGGAAGACCCAGTACTTC. Translation: CASSLDKGARKTQYF.

As DNA, the CDR3 is TGTGCCAGCGCCACCCCCCACTACACCAGCACAGATACGCAGTATTTT. Translated, it gives CASATPHYTSTDTQYF. The genes are TRBV28 and TRBJ2-3; D gene uncertain. Germline lookup yields CDR1 MDHEN and CDR2 SYDVKM. The ends were cut back, 8 bases at V and 0 bases at J, with 18 bases in the middle. The CDR3 sequence is 16 residues long.

The rearrangement uses TRBV19 and TRBJ2-5, with D tentatively TRBD1 (5 bases). Trimming took 4 bases from V and 5 from J, leaving 11 bases between them. The germline V gene has CDR1 LNHDA and CDR2 SQIVND (reference sequence). The CDR3 runs 13 residues. CDR3 in amino acids: CASSTQPGETQYF. In DNA, the CDR3 is TGTGCCAGTAGTACCCAACCAGGGGAGACCCAGTACTTC.

V usage is TRBV5-1 and J usage is TRBJ2-7, with 11 bases lining up with TRBD1. There are 17 residues in the CDR3. Germline lookup yields CDR1 SGHRS and CDR2 YFSETQ. Trimming at V came to 1 base and at J to 5 bases, leaving 11 bases not matched to a gene. CDR3 DNA: TGCGCCAGCAGCTTGTCCCCCCCCGGGACAGGGGGTAACGAGCAGTACTTC. Translating it yields CASSLSPPGTGGNEQYF.

This chain connects TRBV5-1 to TRBJ1-2; D possibly corresponds to TRBD1 (6 bases). Germline CDR1 reads SGHRS; CDR2 reads YFSETQ. Trimming cost V 0 bases and J 2 bases, with 8 bases left between them. The CDR3 is made up of 14 amino acids. CDR3 sequence reads: CASSLETGNYGYTF. CDR3 coding DNA: TGCGCCAGCAGCTTGGAAACAGGGAACTATGGCTACACCTTC. Supplemented by reference TRBV5-1 and TRBJ1-2, the full variable domain reads KAGVTQTPRYLIKTRGQQVTLSCSPISGHRSVSWYQQTPGQGLQFLFEYFSETQRNKGNFPGRFSGRQFSNSRSEMNVSTLELGDSALYLCASSLETGNYGYTFGSGTRLTVV.

This sequence joins TRBV11-2 and TRBJ2-7; D ambiguous. The CDR3 is made up of 15 amino acids. V lost 5 bases and J 5 bases, leaving 19 bases between the germline ends. Germline CDR1 SGHAT, CDR2 FQNNGV. The CDR3 nucleotides are TGTGCCAGCAGCGCCACGACCTACAGTGGAGACGAGCAGTACTTC. Translated, it gives CASSATTYSGDEQYF.

There are many counts of this clone. J is TRBJ2-3 and V is TRBV6-5; D remains unclear. Germline CDR1 MNHEY, CDR2 SVGAGI. This CDR3 is built from 14 residues. V was trimmed by 0 bases and J by 5 bases, leaving 9 bases between them. The CDR3 sequence is CASSYSRPEDTQYF. CDR3 DNA: TGTGCCAGCAGTTACTCGAGGCCGGAAGATACGCAGTATTTT.

The J gene is TRBJ2-1, the V gene TRBV6-1; a possible D gene is TRBD1 (6 bases). Germline CDR1 and CDR2: MNHNS and SASEGT. V shed 7 bases and J shed 4 bases, with 14 bases lying between them. This CDR3 contains 14 residues. CDR3 in amino acids: CASTEQGWYNEQFF. The DNA for the CDR3 is TGTGCCAGCACGGAACAGGGTTGGTACAATGAGCAGTTCTTC.

The chain employs TRBV7-8 and TRBJ2-5, with 8 bases fitting TRBD2. Trimming cost V 1 base and J 4 bases; bases outside gene matches: 5. The CDR3 has 15 residues. CDR1 SGHVS and CDR2 FQNEAQ come from the germline V gene. For the CDR3, the DNA is TGTGCCAGCAGCTTAGAGGGACTAGTATTAGAGACCCAGTACTTC. It specifies CASSLEGLVLETQYF.

The chain uses TRBV5-5 and TRBJ2-1, with 9 bases aligning to TRBD2. Germline V CDR1 and CDR2: SGHKS, YYEKEE (reference sequence). The length of the CDR3 is 16 residues. The trim removed 4 bases at V and 2 bases at J, leaving 7 bases unmatched. The CDR3 region is CASSPSGAFPYNEQFF. As DNA, the CDR3 is TGTGCCAGCAGCCCTAGCGGGGCTTTCCCCTACAATGAGCAGTTCTTC.

There are a few counts of this clone. V usage is TRBV29-1 and J usage is TRBJ2-3; 11 bases are shared with TRBD2. Trimming took 4 bases from V and 2 from J; bases not matched to a gene: 5. This CDR3 spans 15 amino acids. Germline CDR1 reads SQVTM; CDR2 reads ANQGSEA. The DNA of the CDR3 is TGCAGCGTTGGAGGGACTAGCGGTCACACAGATACGCAGTATTTT. Amino acids: CSVGGTSGHTDTQYF.

The gene calls are TRBV7-2 and TRBJ2-3, with 8 nucleotides matching TRBD1. Trimming took 5 bases from V and 4 from J; bases not matched to a gene: 11. From germline, CDR1 is SGHTA and CDR2 FQGNSA. CDR3 length: 16 amino acids. The CDR3 here is CASSLRTGRGADTQYF. As DNA, the CDR3 is TGTGCCAGCAGCCTCCGGACAGGGCGGGGAGCAGATACGCAGTATTTT.

The chain carries TRBV10-3 and TRBJ1-1, with 12 bases aligning to TRBD1. V trimming: 5 bases; J trimming: 1 base; junction bases outside the gene matches: 2. CDR1 ENHRY and CDR2 SYGVKD come from the germline V gene. The CDR3 extends over 15 amino acids. CDR3 coding DNA: TGTGCCATCAGTTGGGACAGGGGGCAGAACACTGAAGCTTTCTTT. Protein: CAISWDRGQNTEAFF.

The genes are TRBV25-1 and TRBJ1-1, with no clear D. This CDR3 has 14 residues. The V end lost 1 base, the J end lost 4 bases, and 10 bases lay between the germline ends. Germline CDR1 MGHDK, CDR2 SYGVNS. CDR3 DNA sequence: TGTGCCAGCAGTGAATCTAAGACGAGCACTGAAGCTTTCTTT. This encodes CASSESKTSTEAFF.

The chain uses TRBV10-3 and TRBJ2-1; D might be TRBD2 (6 bases). The CDR3 covers 12 residues. Trimming cost V 2 bases and J 13 bases, with 12 bases left between them. Germline V lookup: CDR1 ENHRY, CDR2 SYGVKD. CDR3 in amino acids: CAISETEGDQFF. The CDR3 bases are TGTGCCATCAGTGAGACGGAGGGCGACCAGTTCTTC.